This TCR beta chain was documented in a study of breast tumors, draining lymph nodes, adjacent tissues. Concerning this clonotype: Its target is not known. A junction end diverges from the germline sequence, so it may reflect a read error.

Axillary draining lymph nodes of breast cancer patients supplied the node samples. MiXCR was run by TCRdb on the multiplex PCR reads, yielding one entry per CDR3 protein. The repertoire holds more than 80,000 distinct CDR3 sequences, 30% seen once, with around 5.9% in the top ten. Germline CDR1 MNHNS, CDR2 SASEGT. CDR3 length: 11 amino acids. Whole-study findings and limits: Luminal-like breast cancer showed significantly higher tumor–nontumor repertoire similarity than basal-like. Most tumor T cells seemingly derive from lymph node, then expand in tumor. Tumor repertoires ranked between lymph nodes and nontumor tissue in diversity, with V and J gene preferences.

Specimen: axillary lymph node tissue. This sequence was found in a female donor with breast cancer. Some clones in this sample may be carry-over from other donors' samples. The rearrangement uses TRBV6-1 and TRBJ2-7; no definite D call. CDR3 in DNA: TGTGCCAGCATGCGCTCCTGCGAGCAGTACTTC. Translating it yields CASMRSCEQYF.